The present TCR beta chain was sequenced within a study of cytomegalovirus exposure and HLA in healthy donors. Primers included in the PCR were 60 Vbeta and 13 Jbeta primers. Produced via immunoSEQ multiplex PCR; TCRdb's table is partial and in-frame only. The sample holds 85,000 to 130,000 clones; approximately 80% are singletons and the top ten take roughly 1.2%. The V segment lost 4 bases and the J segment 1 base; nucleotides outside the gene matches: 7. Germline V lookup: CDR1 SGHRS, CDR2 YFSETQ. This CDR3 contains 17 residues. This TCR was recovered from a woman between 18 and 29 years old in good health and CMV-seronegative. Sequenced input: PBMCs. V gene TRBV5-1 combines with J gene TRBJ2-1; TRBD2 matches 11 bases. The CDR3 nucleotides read TGCGCCAGCAGCCATTCTAGCGGGGGGCCTTCCTACAATGAGCAGTTCTTC. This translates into CASSHSSGGPSYNEQFF.